The 14 T cell receptor beta chains below all came from one sample that was sequenced in a study of T cell responses to AZD1222 COVID-19 vaccine. Assay: immunoSEQ multiplex PCR; the TCRdb copy retains only in-frame clones and omits some. The table shows roughly 150,000 clones, with 92% occurring only once. The specimen comprised peripheral blood, sampled 28 days after the second AZD1222 dose. The receptors derive from an adult who received the AZD1222 COVID-19 vaccine.

This chain links TRBV2 with TRBJ2-7, with 7 bases lining up with TRBD2. The CDR3 is made up of 15 amino acids. Germline V gives CDR1 SNHLY, CDR2 FYNNEI. V dropped 1 base and J dropped 3; count of bases not matched to a gene: 6. CDR3 in DNA: TGTGCCAGCAGTGAAGGGCTAGCGGTAAACTACGAGCAGTACTTC. It encodes CASSEGLAVNYEQYF.

The chain combines TRBV11-2 with TRBJ1-1, with no clear D. From germline, CDR1 is SGHAT and CDR2 FQNNGV. The CDR3 covers 14 residues. Trimming shortened V by 0 bases and J by 5 bases, and 10 bases separated the two germline ends. The CDR3 DNA reads as TGTGCCAGCAGCTTAGATAGCTTGGGGACTGAAGCTTTCTTT. It yields the protein CASSLDSLGTEAFF.

V usage is TRBV7-9 and J usage is TRBJ2-7; 10 nucleotides agree with TRBD1. The CDR3 consists of 14 residues. After removal of 4 bases from V and 3 bases from J, the junction contained 3 bases not matched to a gene. Germline assignment: CDR1 SEHNR and CDR2 FQNEAQ (reference sequence). Here the CDR3 DNA reads TGTGCCAGCAGCTCGAGGGACAGGGGCTACGAGCAGTACTTC. Translated: CASSSRDRGYEQYF.

The genes are TRBV19 and TRBJ2-1; 10 bases agree with TRBD1. Germline V gives CDR1 LNHDA, CDR2 SQIVND (reference sequence). The CDR3 contains 16 residues. J gave up 0 bases and V 5 bases, and 4 bases lay outside the gene matches. DNA for the CDR3: TGTGCCAGTAGTCTCCGGACAGGGGGCTCCTACAATGAGCAGTTCTTC. It yields the protein CASSLRTGGSYNEQFF.

The chain couples TRBV10-3 to TRBJ1-2; D remains unclear. Looked up from germline, CDR1 is ENHRY and CDR2 is SYGVKD. The CDR3 is made up of 12 amino acids. V lost 6 bases, J lost 12 bases, and 17 bases lay in between. This CDR3 is CAIRGEWGGNTF. The CDR3 nucleotides are TGTGCCATCAGGGGAGAGTGGGGTGGAAACACCTTC.

The V gene is TRBV28, the J gene TRBJ1-2, with unresolved D. V lost 10 bases, J lost 4 bases, and 13 bases lay in between. Germline V CDR1 and CDR2: MDHEN, SYDVKM. The CDR3 runs to 12 residues. CDR3 residues: CATLGSAYGYTF. In nucleotides, the CDR3 is TGTGCCACCCTCGGGTCAGCCTATGGCTACACCTTC.

The CDR3 DNA follows: TGCAGCGTCCGTATCGGGACTAGCGTAACCTACGAGCAGTACTTC. Translating it yields CSVRIGTSVTYEQYF. The genes are TRBV29-1 and TRBJ2-7; 10 bases are a match to TRBD2. The J segment lost 2 bases and the V segment lost 6 bases, leaving 10 bases of the junction unmatched. Germline V gene data show CDR1 as SQVTM and CDR2 as ANQGSEA. This CDR3 comprises 15 residues.

The chain recombines TRBV4-3 with TRBJ1-6; D gene ambiguous. The CDR3 has 16 amino acids. Trimming took off 0 bases at V and 0 bases at J, with 6 bases between the two ends. Germline lookup yields CDR1 LGHNA and CDR2 YSLEER. CDR3 DNA sequence: TGCGCCAGCAGCCAAGATAAGAGCTCCTATAATTCACCCCTCCACTTT. Its translation is CASSQDKSSYNSPLHF.

The genes are TRBV5-1 and TRBJ1-4; tentatively, D is TRBD1 (6 bases). Germline V lookup: CDR1 SGHRS, CDR2 YFSETQ. The CDR3 has 14 residues. V gave up 4 bases and J gave up 2 bases, with 9 bases separating them. CDR3 residues: CASSQGITNEKLFF. The CDR3 nucleotides read TGCGCCAGCAGCCAGGGGATCACTAATGAAAAACTGTTTTTT.

The gene calls are TRBV10-3 and TRBJ1-1; the match to TRBD1 covers 7 bases. CDR1 ENHRY and CDR2 SYGVKD come from the germline V gene. The ends lost 4 bases at V and 4 bases at J; junction bases unmatched: 3. This CDR3 is built from 13 residues. The CDR3 sequence is CAISASGGTEAFF. The CDR3, as DNA: TGTGCCATCAGTGCTTCAGGGGGCACTGAAGCTTTCTTT.

The rearrangement links TRBV19 to TRBJ2-1; no definite D call. Deletions cut 3 bases from V and 5 bases from J, with 17 bases between. The CDR3 loop spans 16 amino acids. Germline V gene lookup returns CDR1 LNHDA and CDR2 SQIVND (reference sequence). CDR3 in amino acids: CASSISAGLNHNEQFF. As DNA, the CDR3 is TGTGCCAGTAGTATTTCGGCAGGCCTGAACCACAATGAGCAGTTCTTC.

The rearrangement joins TRBV7-9 to TRBJ2-2, with D possibly being TRBD1 (6 bases). The CDR3 has 14 amino acids. The ends were cut back, 1 base at V and 6 bases at J, with 9 bases in the middle. Germline assignment: CDR1 SEHNR and CDR2 FQNEAQ (reference sequence). CDR3 region: CASSLDRAAGELFF. DNA for the CDR3: TGTGCCAGCAGCTTAGACAGGGCGGCCGGGGAGCTGTTTTTT.

V usage is TRBV7-2 and J usage is TRBJ2-5; either TRBD1 or TRBD2 may fit D (5 bases each). Germline CDR1 is SGHTA and CDR2 is FQGNSA. CDR3 length: 15 residues. V lost 4 bases and J lost 3, with 15 bases in between. In DNA, the CDR3 is TGTGCCAGCAGCTATGACAGCGGCGCGGAAGAGACCCAGTACTTC. It specifies CASSYDSGAEETQYF.

This sequence joins TRBV2 and TRBJ2-1; D is tentatively TRBD1 or TRBD2 (5 bases each). CDR1 and CDR2 (germline): SNHLY, FYNNEI. V lost 4 bases to trimming and J lost 9 bases, with 19 bases between them. The CDR3 length is 15 residues. CDR3 protein: CASSVRDALLGEQFF. Written as DNA, the CDR3 is TGTGCCAGCAGTGTTCGGGACGCCTTGTTGGGTGAGCAGTTCTTC.